This TCR beta chain was captured by sequencing in a study of T cell responses to AZD1222 COVID-19 vaccine listed by TCRdb under 2021. Looking at the study overall: AZD1222 recipients whose second dose came at about 4 weeks and those whose second dose came at about 12 weeks were combined into one group, since spike-specific TCR depth and breadth did not differ between the two schedules. A total of more than 230 trial participants underwent TCR sequencing, of whom approximately 200 had received two doses of AZD1222 and roughly 26 had received two doses of the MenACWY control vaccine. Trial participants were enrolled by age into subgroups of 18-55, 56-69 and 70-plus years, and roughly 150, 30 and 60 TCR-sequenced participants, respectively, were included in these subgroups. Overall results and qualifications from the work: Because no samples from the day 14 peak response were available, repertoires could be characterized only after the peak T cell response. Conclusions about previously exposed vaccinees were limited because only six AZD1222 recipients were SARS-CoV-2 seropositive at baseline. The 56-69-year group was small, and its depth increase did not reach significance, likely because of low power. Vaccine-associated CD4 TCRs spanned the whole spike protein, with dominant responses in regions 160-218 and 743-854. Participants were mostly white British, with more females than males. The authors suggested clonal diversity may have been underestimated. After two AZD1222 doses, both the breadth and the depth of spike-specific TCRs were significantly higher than at day 0 and than in MenACWY recipients. Epitopes outside the regions mutated in the B.1.351 and B.1.1.7 variants were reportedly recognized by nearly half of the unique spike-specific TCRs.

The time point tag for this specimen amounts to: baseline before first vaccination. Samples from vaccinated people were obtained from the UK trials COV001 and COV002, which included a single-blind randomized controlled phase 2/3 trial of AZD1222 (ChAdOx1 nCoV-19) in healthy adults. Trial participant PBMC samples were collected at day 0 and day 28 after the second dose for TCRbeta chain sequencing. The CDR3 regions of human TCRbeta chains were subjected to immunosequencing. The study's own analysis went as follows. Repertoire TCRs were matched against a reference library of SARS-CoV-2-specific TCRs generated with the MIRA antigen-specificity platform. Breadth was defined as the fraction of unique TCRs that were SARS-CoV-2-associated. Depth was defined as the fraction of total T cells that were SARS-CoV-2-associated. Using the MIRA data, each spike-specific TCR was mapped to the spike region that the TCR reacts to and placed in a CD4 or CD8 class. Log10-transformed breadth and depth values were compared by one-way ANOVA with Sidak's multiple comparisons tests. Here the immuneACCESS table is served through TCRdb, limited to in-frame sequences with V and J called. Missing clones are a known gap in these copies; in checked studies unresolved V genes cover under half, and the rest lacks a known reason. The DNA gave D and trimming, while V, J and clone size come from that table. The sample has around 110,000 clones on record, roughly 88% of them singletons. The ten largest clones represent about a tenth of the sample.

At the junction V is shortened by 5 bases and J by 2 bases, with 9 bases in between. CDR1 and CDR2 (MDHEN, SYDVKM) derive from the germline V gene. The CDR3 starts with the cysteine, ends with the phenylalanine, and has 13 residues. The only DNA kept is the CDR3, 39 bases in frame from the first base. This clone showed up just once. Its antigen has not been determined. Base qualities are missing; no much larger clone stands one base away. This receptor was obtained from an adult in good health. Material: peripheral blood, obtained on day 0 of AZD1222 vaccination. The chain couples TRBV28 to TRBJ1-2; the D gene cannot be named for sure. The CDR3 region reads CASSLDLNYGYTF. The DNA reads as follows: TGTGCCAGCAGTCTGGATCTGAACTATGGCTACACCTTC.